The sequence of this T cell receptor beta chain was determined in a study of cytomegalovirus exposure and HLA in healthy donors. This clone was counted a few times. Primers for the PCR totalled 60 Vbeta and 13 Jbeta. Generated by immunoSEQ multiplex PCR, the TCRdb table keeps only in-frame clones and is missing some. The repertoire has 70,000 to 95,000 clones, more than 75% of them found once; the top ten carry 4% to 5.5%. Germline CDR1 is SGHRS and CDR2 is YFSETQ. The CDR3 is 14 amino acids. V gave up 4 bases and J gave up 1 base, with 11 bases separating them. This rearrangement joins TRBV5-1 to TRBJ1-1; TRBD1 is a possible D gene (6 bases). The sequence was obtained from a man aged 30 to 39 in good health and CMV-seropositive. The sequenced sample consisted of PBMCs. The CDR3 loop reads CASSPGQGNTEAFF. The CDR3 DNA reads TGCGCCAGCAGCCCGGGACAAGGGAACACTGAAGCTTTCTTT. The whole variable domain, remainder taken from reference TRBV5-1 and TRBJ1-1, is KAGVTQTPRYLIKTRGQQVTLSCSPISGHRSVSWYQQTPGQGLQFLFEYFSETQRNKGNFPGRFSGRQFSNSRSEMNVSTLELGDSALYLCASSPGQGNTEAFFGQGTRLTVV.